This T cell receptor beta chain is from a study of beta chain features in type 1 diabetes. Across the whole study: The samples had roughly 110 million sorted cells examined in all.

Whole-study findings and limits: Shortening of TCRB CDR3s, moderate but significant, appeared in all four CD4+ subsets of Type 1 diabetes patients.

Of the isolated RNA, all was reverse transcribed, and so the sequenced material was expressed TCRB transcripts. Method: immunoSEQ multiplex PCR; TCRdb's copy keeps in-frame clones and lacks some. The data show about 360,000 clones, approximately 12% seen once. This CDR3 spans 18 amino acids. Germline V lookup: CDR1 KGHSH, CDR2 LQKENI. Note on this clone: Antigen specificity is unknown. One end of the junction does not line up with germline, which may come from a read error. Different DNA sequences within this sample yield the same CDR3.

This chain joins TRBV18 and TRBJ2-5; TRBD2 aligns across 7 bases. Input material: naive CD4+ T cells from blood. The sequence was collected from a woman aged 18-35 years with type 1 diabetes. The CDR3 loop reads CASSPWRGRAGSGETQYF. CDR3 in DNA: TGTGCCAGTTCACCATGGCGAGGAAGAGCGGGATCGGGCGAGACCCAGTACTTC.